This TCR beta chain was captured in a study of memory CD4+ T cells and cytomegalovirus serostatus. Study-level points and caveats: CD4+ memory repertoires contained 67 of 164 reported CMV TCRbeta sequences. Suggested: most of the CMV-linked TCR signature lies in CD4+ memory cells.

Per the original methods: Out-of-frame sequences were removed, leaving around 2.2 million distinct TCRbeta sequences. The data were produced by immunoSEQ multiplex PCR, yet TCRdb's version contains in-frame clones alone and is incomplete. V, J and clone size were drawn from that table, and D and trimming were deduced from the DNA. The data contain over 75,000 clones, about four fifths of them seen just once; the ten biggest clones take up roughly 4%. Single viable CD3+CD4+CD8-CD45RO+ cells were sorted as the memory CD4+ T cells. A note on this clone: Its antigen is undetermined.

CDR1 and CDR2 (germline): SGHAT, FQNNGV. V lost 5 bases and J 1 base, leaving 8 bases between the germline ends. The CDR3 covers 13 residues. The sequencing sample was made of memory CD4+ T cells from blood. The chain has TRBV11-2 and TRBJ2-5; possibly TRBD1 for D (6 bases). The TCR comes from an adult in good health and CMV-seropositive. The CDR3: CASSPGVQETQYF. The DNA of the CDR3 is TGTGCCAGCAGCCCAGGGGTCCAAGAGACCCAGTACTTC. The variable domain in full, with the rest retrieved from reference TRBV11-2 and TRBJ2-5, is EAGVAQSPRYKIIEKRQSVAFWCNPISGHATLYWYQQILGQGPKLLIQFQNNGVVDDSQLPKDRFSAERLKGVDSTLKIQPAKLEDSAVYLCASSPGVQETQYFGPGTRLLVL.